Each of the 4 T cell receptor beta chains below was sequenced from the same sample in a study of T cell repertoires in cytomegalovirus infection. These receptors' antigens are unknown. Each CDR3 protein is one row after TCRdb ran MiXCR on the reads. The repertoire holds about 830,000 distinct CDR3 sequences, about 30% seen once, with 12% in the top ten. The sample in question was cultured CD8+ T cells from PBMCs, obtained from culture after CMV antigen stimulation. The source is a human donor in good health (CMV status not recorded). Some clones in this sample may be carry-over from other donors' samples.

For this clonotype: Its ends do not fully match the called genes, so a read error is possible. The CDR3 spells CVTRAMGGDEQFF. In DNA, the CDR3 is TGTGTCACCAGGGCTATGGGGGGAGATGAGCAGTTCTTC. This rearrangement joins TRBV15 to TRBJ2-1, with D possibly matching TRBD2 (6 bases). The CDR3 has 13 residues. Germline values: CDR1 LNHNV, CDR2 YYDKDF (reference sequence).

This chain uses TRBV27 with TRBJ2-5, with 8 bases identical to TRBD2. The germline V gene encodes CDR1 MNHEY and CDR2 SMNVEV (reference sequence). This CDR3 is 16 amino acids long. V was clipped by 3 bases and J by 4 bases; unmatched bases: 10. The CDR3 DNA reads TGTGCCAGCAGTTTCCGTACTAGCGGAGCCGGAGAGACCCAGTACTTC. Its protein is CASSFRTSGAGETQYF.

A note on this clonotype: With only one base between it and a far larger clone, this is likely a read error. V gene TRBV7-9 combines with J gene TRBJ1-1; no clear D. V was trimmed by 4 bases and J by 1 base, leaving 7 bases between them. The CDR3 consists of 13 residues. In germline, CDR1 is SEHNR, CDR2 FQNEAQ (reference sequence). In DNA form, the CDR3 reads TGTGCCAGCAGCTCCTGGGGGAACACTGAAGCTTTCTTT. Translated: CASSSWGNTEAFF. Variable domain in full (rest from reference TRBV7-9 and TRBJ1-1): DTGVSQNPRHKITKRGQNVTFRCDPISEHNRLYWYRQTLGQGPEFLTYFQNEAQLEKSRLLSDRFSAERPKGSFSTLEIQRTEQGDSAMYLCASSSWGNTEAFFGQGTRLTVV.

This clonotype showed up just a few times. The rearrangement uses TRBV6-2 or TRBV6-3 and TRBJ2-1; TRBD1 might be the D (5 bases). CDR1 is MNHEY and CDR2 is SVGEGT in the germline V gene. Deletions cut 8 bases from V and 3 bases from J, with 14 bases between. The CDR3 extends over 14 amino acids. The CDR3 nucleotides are TGTGCCAGCGCTCAGGGTTTGGGCTACAATGAGCAGTTCTTC. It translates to CASAQGLGYNEQFF.